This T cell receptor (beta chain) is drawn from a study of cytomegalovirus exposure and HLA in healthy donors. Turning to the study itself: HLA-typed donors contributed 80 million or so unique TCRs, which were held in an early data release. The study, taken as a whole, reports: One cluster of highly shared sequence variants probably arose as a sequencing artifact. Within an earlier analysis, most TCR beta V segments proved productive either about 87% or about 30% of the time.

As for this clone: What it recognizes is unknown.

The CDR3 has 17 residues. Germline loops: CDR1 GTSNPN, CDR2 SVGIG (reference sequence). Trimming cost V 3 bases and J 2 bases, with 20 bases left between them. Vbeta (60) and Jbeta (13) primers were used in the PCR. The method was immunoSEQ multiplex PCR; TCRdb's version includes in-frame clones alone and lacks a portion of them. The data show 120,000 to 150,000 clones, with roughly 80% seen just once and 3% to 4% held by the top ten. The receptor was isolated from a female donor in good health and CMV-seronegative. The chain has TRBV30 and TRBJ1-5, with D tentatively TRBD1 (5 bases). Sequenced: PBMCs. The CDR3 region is CAWSPGRRGGGNQPQHF. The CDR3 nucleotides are TGTGCCTGGAGCCCGGGTAGGAGGGGAGGTGGCAATCAGCCCCAGCATTTT.